The text below deals with one T cell receptor beta chain. Its antigen remains unidentified. This sample stems from a study of response to subunit inactivated influenza vaccine. TCRdb redid the calling of the RT-PCR reads with MiXCR, one entry per CDR3 protein. In the table there are about 500,000 distinct CDR3 sequences, approximately 16% of which are singletons. CDR3 size: 15 residues. Germline V gene lookup returns CDR1 SGDLS and CDR2 YYNGEE. The germline V and J ends were trimmed by 1 base and 2 bases, with 13 bases remaining between them. Broader study findings: Few additional T cells are recruited per seasonal influenza vaccination, authors suggested.

Source: CD4+ T cells sorted from PBMCs, taken roughly 24 months after vaccination. The TCR was taken from a man between 50 and 70 years old who received an inactivated influenza vaccine. V is TRBV9 and J is TRBJ2-7; no clear D gene. The CDR3 sequence is CASSVSASFTYEQYF. The CDR3 bases are TGTGCCAGCAGCGTATCCGCCTCATTCACCTACGAGCAGTACTTC.